These T cell receptor beta chains were read from a single sample in a study of blood T cell repertoires in COVID-19. The repertoire was sequenced with immunoSEQ multiplex PCR; TCRdb's copy has only in-frame clones and lacks some. The table shows over 75,000 clones, with around three quarters occurring only once. The sequencing sample was made of peripheral blood. The receptors stem from a man in his fifties who had recovered from COVID-19. CDR3s include the opening cysteine and the closing phenylalanine or tryptophan. Each record gives: V gene, clone size, D gene, J gene, CDR3 DNA, CDR3 protein. D genes are given only for firm matches. Clone size is not always given. Where it is, it says once, few, many or a class for expanded clones.

V gene: TRBV5-5; clone size: -; D gene: -; J gene: TRBJ1-5; CDR3 DNA: TGTGCCAGCAGCTTGACACAGGGTAATCAGCCCCAGCATTTT; CDR3 protein: CASSLTQGNQPQHF
V gene: TRBV3-1/TRBV3-2; clone size: -; D gene: -; J gene: TRBJ1-5; CDR3 DNA: TGTGCCAGCAGCCACATACAATGCAATCAGCCCCAGCATTTT; CDR3 protein: CASSHIQCNQPQHF
V gene: TRBV4-2; clone size: -; D gene: TRBD2; J gene: TRBJ2-7; CDR3 DNA: TGTGCCAGCACCCAAGCGGCTAGCGGAGGCTACGAGCAGTACTTC; CDR3 protein: CASTQAASGGYEQYF
V gene: TRBV2; clone size: once; D gene: TRBD2; J gene: TRBJ2-3; CDR3 DNA: TGTGCCAGCGCCCTTAGGACTAGCGGCACAGATACGCAGTATTTT; CDR3 protein: CASALRTSGTDTQYF
V gene: TRBV7-2; clone size: -; D gene: -; J gene: TRBJ1-1; CDR3 DNA: TGTGCCAGCAGCTTATCGAGGGTAGTCACTGAAGCTTTCTTT; CDR3 protein: CASSLSRVVTEAFF
V gene: TRBV7-6; clone size: -; D gene: TRBD2; J gene: TRBJ2-6; CDR3 DNA: TGTGCCAGCAGTCCGGGACTAGCGGGGTCTGGGGCCAACGTCCTGACTTTC; CDR3 protein: CASSPGLAGSGANVLTF
V gene: TRBV6-4; clone size: -; D gene: -; J gene: TRBJ1-6; CDR3 DNA: TGTGCCAGCAGTGACTCATCCGGGTTTGGTTCACCCCTCCACTTT; CDR3 protein: CASSDSSGFGSPLHF
V gene: TRBV9; clone size: few; D gene: TRBD1; J gene: TRBJ1-4; CDR3 DNA: TGTGCCAGCAGCGTCAAGGGACAGGGGGTTGAAAAACTGTTTTTT; CDR3 protein: CASSVKGQGVEKLFF
V gene: TRBV5-1; clone size: -; D gene: -; J gene: TRBJ2-1; CDR3 DNA: TGCGCCAGCAGCTTGGGAACCGGGACACAGAATGAGCAGTTCTTC; CDR3 protein: CASSLGTGTQNEQFF
V gene: TRBV5-1; clone size: -; D gene: TRBD2; J gene: TRBJ2-1; CDR3 DNA: TGCGCCAGCAGCGCAAGCGGGAGGGTTTACAATGAGCAGTTCTTC; CDR3 protein: CASSASGRVYNEQFF
V gene: TRBV19; clone size: -; D gene: -; J gene: TRBJ1-1; CDR3 DNA: TGTGCCAGTAGTATTACTGGGACAATGAACACTGAAGCTTTCTTT; CDR3 protein: CASSITGTMNTEAFF
V gene: TRBV7-9; clone size: -; D gene: -; J gene: TRBJ2-5; CDR3 DNA: TGTGCCAGCAGCTCAGGGGCGGGAGAATGGGAGACCCAGTACTTC; CDR3 protein: CASSSGAGEWETQYF
V gene: TRBV7-2; clone size: -; D gene: -; J gene: TRBJ2-3; CDR3 DNA: TGTGCCAGCAGCTTACAGGGGTGGGATACGCAGTATTTT; CDR3 protein: CASSLQGWDTQYF
V gene: TRBV19; clone size: -; D gene: -; J gene: TRBJ1-5; CDR3 DNA: TGTGCCAGTAGTATCCTCACAGGACAGTCCGGACAGCCCCAGCATTTT; CDR3 protein: CASSILTGQSGQPQHF
V gene: TRBV25-1; clone size: -; D gene: TRBD2; J gene: TRBJ2-3; CDR3 DNA: TGTGCCAGCGGCGGGACTAGCAACTTTCAAGATACGCAGTATTTT; CDR3 protein: CASGGTSNFQDTQYF
V gene: TRBV28; clone size: -; D gene: TRBD2; J gene: TRBJ2-3; CDR3 DNA: TGTGCCAGCTTCCCGGGGGCGGGAGGGCCCGATACGCAGTATTTT; CDR3 protein: CASFPGAGGPDTQYF
V gene: TRBV27; clone size: -; D gene: TRBD2; J gene: TRBJ2-7; CDR3 DNA: TGTGCCAGCAGGGGACTAGCGGGAGGATACGAGCAGTACTTC; CDR3 protein: CASRGLAGGYEQYF
V gene: TRBV6-1; clone size: -; D gene: TRBD1; J gene: TRBJ2-1; CDR3 DNA: TGTGCCAGCAGTGCAGTCCCGGGACAGGGGACCAAGCGCTCCTACAATGAGCAGTTCTTC; CDR3 protein: CASSAVPGQGTKRSYNEQFF
V gene: TRBV7-2; clone size: -; D gene: -; J gene: TRBJ1-2; CDR3 DNA: TGTGCCAGCAGCCTAGTAGCTACGGAGGGAGGGTATGGCTACACCTTC; CDR3 protein: CASSLVATEGGYGYTF
V gene: TRBV2; clone size: -; D gene: -; J gene: TRBJ2-2; CDR3 DNA: TGTGCCAGCACTTCACAGGGCCCAACAACCGGGGAGCTGTTTTTT; CDR3 protein: CASTSQGPTTGELFF
V gene: TRBV6-2/TRBV6-3; clone size: few; D gene: -; J gene: TRBJ2-3; CDR3 DNA: TGTGCCAGCAGTTACTCGTATTCCCGCACAGATACGCAGTATTTT; CDR3 protein: CASSYSYSRTDTQYF
V gene: TRBV27; clone size: -; D gene: -; J gene: TRBJ2-7; CDR3 DNA: TGTGCCAGCAGTTTATCACCCAGGGGGGAAGCCTACGAGCAGTACTTC; CDR3 protein: CASSLSPRGEAYEQYF
V gene: TRBV6-4; clone size: large; D gene: TRBD2; J gene: TRBJ2-1; CDR3 DNA: TGTGCCAGCAGTGACTCGCGGGGGGGCTACAATGAGCAGTTCTTC; CDR3 protein: CASSDSRGGYNEQFF
V gene: TRBV6-6; clone size: -; D gene: -; J gene: TRBJ2-1; CDR3 DNA: TGTGCCAGCACCCTGGCGGGGTCTTACAATGAGCAGTTCTTC; CDR3 protein: CASTLAGSYNEQFF
V gene: TRBV7-8; clone size: -; D gene: -; J gene: TRBJ2-2; CDR3 DNA: TGTGCCAGCAGCTTAGAGGCGGGCACCGGGGAGCTGTTTTTT; CDR3 protein: CASSLEAGTGELFF
V gene: TRBV7-3; clone size: -; D gene: -; J gene: TRBJ1-1; CDR3 DNA: TGTGCCAGCAGCAAAGGGGTGAACACTGAAGCTTTCTTT; CDR3 protein: CASSKGVNTEAFF
V gene: TRBV19; clone size: -; D gene: TRBD1; J gene: TRBJ1-1; CDR3 DNA: TGTGCCAGTATTGCCGACAGGGCGTTGAACACTGAAGCTTTCTTT; CDR3 protein: CASIADRALNTEAFF
V gene: TRBV5-1; clone size: -; D gene: TRBD2; J gene: TRBJ2-5; CDR3 DNA: TGCGCCAGCAGCCGGACTAGCGGGTGGGAGACCCAGTACTTC; CDR3 protein: CASSRTSGWETQYF
V gene: TRBV3-1/TRBV3-2; clone size: -; D gene: -; J gene: TRBJ2-1; CDR3 DNA: TGTGCCAGCAGCCAAGATCCAGGGGTAAATGAGCAGTTCTTC; CDR3 protein: CASSQDPGVNEQFF
V gene: TRBV27; clone size: -; D gene: -; J gene: TRBJ2-7; CDR3 DNA: TGTGCCAGCAGTTTTGGAGGTATCTCCTACGAGCAGTACTTC; CDR3 protein: CASSFGGISYEQYF
V gene: TRBV5-6; clone size: -; D gene: -; J gene: TRBJ1-2; CDR3 DNA: TGTGCCAGCAGCTCCGGCGGCCCCTTTGGCTACACCTTC; CDR3 protein: CASSSGGPFGYTF
V gene: TRBV2; clone size: -; D gene: -; J gene: TRBJ2-5; CDR3 DNA: TGTGCCAGCAGTGAGTATAGGAGCCAAGAGACCCAGTACTTC; CDR3 protein: CASSEYRSQETQYF
V gene: TRBV2; clone size: -; D gene: TRBD1; J gene: TRBJ1-5; CDR3 DNA: TGTGCCAGCAGTGCTCCGACAGGGGTTAGCAATCAGCCCCAGCATTTT; CDR3 protein: CASSAPTGVSNQPQHF
V gene: TRBV2; clone size: -; D gene: -; J gene: TRBJ2-2; CDR3 DNA: TGTGCCAGCTCCGCAGGAATGAACACCGGGGAGCTGTTTTTT; CDR3 protein: CASSAGMNTGELFF
V gene: TRBV28; clone size: -; D gene: TRBD2; J gene: TRBJ2-2; CDR3 DNA: TGTGCCAGCAGCCCGGGAGGAGCAGGTTACACCGGGGAGCTGTTTTTT; CDR3 protein: CASSPGGAGYTGELFF
V gene: TRBV10-3; clone size: -; D gene: TRBD1; J gene: TRBJ2-7; CDR3 DNA: TGTGCCATCAGGACGACAGGGACGACCTACGAGCAGTACTTC; CDR3 protein: CAIRTTGTTYEQYF
V gene: TRBV6-5; clone size: -; D gene: -; J gene: TRBJ1-5; CDR3 DNA: TGTGCCAGCAGTTACAGGGGGATGCAGCCCCAGCATTTT; CDR3 protein: CASSYRGMQPQHF
V gene: TRBV6-2/TRBV6-3; clone size: -; D gene: TRBD1; J gene: TRBJ1-2; CDR3 DNA: TGTGCCAGCAGTTACGCTGGGGACAGGGACAACTATGGCTACACCTTC; CDR3 protein: CASSYAGDRDNYGYTF
V gene: TRBV19; clone size: -; D gene: TRBD2; J gene: TRBJ2-7; CDR3 DNA: TGTGCCAGTAGTCCCGGGACTAGCTACGAGCAGTACTTC; CDR3 protein: CASSPGTSYEQYF
V gene: TRBV3-1/TRBV3-2; clone size: once; D gene: TRBD1; J gene: TRBJ2-7; CDR3 DNA: TGTGCCAGCAGACAAAAAACGGGACAGGGGGCCTACGAGCAGTACTTC; CDR3 protein: CASRQKTGQGAYEQYF
V gene: TRBV7-3; clone size: few; D gene: TRBD2; J gene: TRBJ2-1; CDR3 DNA: TGTGCCAGCAGCCCCCGTATGGCGGGAGGACTAAATGAGCAGTTCTTC; CDR3 protein: CASSPRMAGGLNEQFF
V gene: TRBV6-5; clone size: -; D gene: -; J gene: TRBJ2-7; CDR3 DNA: TGTGCCAGCAGTTCAGGGTTCCACGAGCAGTACTTC; CDR3 protein: CASSSGFHEQYF
V gene: TRBV7-2; clone size: -; D gene: TRBD2; J gene: TRBJ2-7; CDR3 DNA: TGTGCCAGCAGCTTATCGACTAGCGTTTACTACGAGCAGTACTTC; CDR3 protein: CASSLSTSVYYEQYF
V gene: TRBV19; clone size: -; D gene: -; J gene: TRBJ2-6; CDR3 DNA: TGTGCCAGTAGTATGGGGCCGAGCTCTGGGGCCAACGTCCTGACTTTC; CDR3 protein: CASSMGPSSGANVLTF
V gene: TRBV6-2/TRBV6-3; clone size: -; D gene: -; J gene: TRBJ1-5; CDR3 DNA: TGTGCCAGCAGTTACTCCCAGTATAGCAATCAGCCCCAGCATTTT; CDR3 protein: CASSYSQYSNQPQHF
V gene: TRBV7-2; clone size: -; D gene: TRBD1; J gene: TRBJ2-1; CDR3 DNA: TGTGCCAGCAGCTTAGCAGGGGGCCTCAGCTACAATGAGCAGTTCTTC; CDR3 protein: CASSLAGGLSYNEQFF
V gene: TRBV2; clone size: -; D gene: TRBD2; J gene: TRBJ2-3; CDR3 DNA: TGTGCCAGCAAGATGCTAGCGGGGGGGCCCACAGATACGCAGTATTTT; CDR3 protein: CASKMLAGGPTDTQYF
V gene: TRBV23-1; clone size: many; D gene: -; J gene: TRBJ1-1; CDR3 DNA: TGCGCCACCCTGCCAGGGGTTAAGGGCACTGAAGCTTTCTTT; CDR3 protein: CATLPGVKGTEAFF
V gene: TRBV9; clone size: -; D gene: -; J gene: TRBJ2-7; CDR3 DNA: TGTGCCAGCAGCGTACAGGAATCCTACGAGCAGTACTTC; CDR3 protein: CASSVQESYEQYF
V gene: TRBV19; clone size: -; D gene: TRBD1; J gene: TRBJ2-7; CDR3 DNA: TGTGCCAGTAGTATTGGGTCGGGACAGTTCTACGAGCAGTACTTC; CDR3 protein: CASSIGSGQFYEQYF
V gene: TRBV10-3; clone size: -; D gene: -; J gene: TRBJ2-2; CDR3 DNA: TGTGCCACCCGGATGCAGGGGGGACCGAACACCGGGGAGCTGTTTTTT; CDR3 protein: CATRMQGGPNTGELFF